This TCR beta chain was profiled in a study of blood T cell repertoires in COVID-19. Repertoires were generated with immunoSEQ multiplex PCR, while TCRdb's copy carries only in-frame clones and drops some. Of tens of thousands of clones in the sample, about 88% were seen once. The germline gives CDR1 MDHEN, CDR2 SYDVKM. V lost 6 bases, J lost 2 bases, and 11 bases lay in between. The CDR3 is made up of 15 amino acids. Material: peripheral blood. The chain recombines TRBV28 with TRBJ1-6; D gene uncertain. The source of this sequence is a man older than 75 with active or convalescent COVID-19. In nucleotides, the CDR3 is TGTGCCAGCAGGCTACGTTTCGCCTATAATTCACCCCTCCACTTT. It yields the protein CASRLRFAYNSPLHF.